This record concerns one T cell receptor (beta chain) sequence. These data are taken from a study of T cell responses to AZD1222 COVID-19 vaccine. Clones were read by immunoSEQ multiplex PCR, and TCRdb kept only the in-frame ones, dropping some. The data contain more than 90,000 clones, approximately 90% of them singletons. Germline values: CDR1 SGHNT, CDR2 YENEEA. V lost 9 bases to trimming and J lost 0 bases, with 12 bases between them. The CDR3 has 13 residues. The chain has TRBV11-3 and TRBJ2-7; D ambiguous. This receptor was taken from an adult who received the AZD1222 COVID-19 vaccine. The sequences come from peripheral blood, collected 28 days after the second AZD1222 dose. The CDR3 nucleotides are TGTGCCAGTCGACCTCCGAGCTCCTACGAGCAGTACTTC. This gives the protein CASRPPSSYEQYF. Based on the CDR3 plus reference TRBV11-3 and TRBJ2-7, the full variable domain is EAGVVQSPRYKIIEKKQPVAFWCNPISGHNTLYWYLQNLGQGPELLIRYENEEAVDDSQLPKDRFSAERLKGVDSTLKIQPAELGDSAVYLCASRPPSSYEQYFGPGTRLTVT.